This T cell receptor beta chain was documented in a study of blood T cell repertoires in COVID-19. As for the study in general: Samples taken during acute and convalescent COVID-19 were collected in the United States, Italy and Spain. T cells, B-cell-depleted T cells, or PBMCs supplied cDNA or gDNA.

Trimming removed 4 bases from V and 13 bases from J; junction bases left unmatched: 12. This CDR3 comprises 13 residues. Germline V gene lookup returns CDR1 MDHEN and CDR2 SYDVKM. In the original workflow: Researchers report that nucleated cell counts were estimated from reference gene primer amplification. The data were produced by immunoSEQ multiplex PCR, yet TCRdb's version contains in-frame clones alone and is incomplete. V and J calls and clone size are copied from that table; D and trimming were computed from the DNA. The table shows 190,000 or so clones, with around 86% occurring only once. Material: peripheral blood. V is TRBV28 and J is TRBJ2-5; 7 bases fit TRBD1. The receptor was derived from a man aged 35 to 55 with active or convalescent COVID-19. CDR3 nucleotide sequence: TGTGCCAGCAGTTCCGGGACAGCATTGTCCCGGTACTTC. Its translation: CASSSGTALSRYF.